The entry below gives a single T cell receptor (beta chain) sequence along with its context. Its specificity is unknown. The sample belongs to a study of beta chain features in type 1 diabetes. Study-level results: Type 1 diabetes patients had moderately but significantly shorter TCRB CDR3s in all four CD4+ subsets.

The sequenced template was cDNA made from the entire isolated RNA. The data were produced by immunoSEQ multiplex PCR, yet TCRdb's version contains in-frame clones alone and is incomplete. The data show 350,000 to 450,000 clones, with 10% to 15% seen just once and about 0.01% held by the top ten. The CDR3 totals 13 residues. Germline CDR1 reads KGHSH; CDR2 reads LQKENI. V was clipped by 10 bases and J by 2 bases, with 14 bases between them. Sequencing used naive CD4+ T cells from blood. The chain has TRBV18 and TRBJ1-2; D might be TRBD1 (6 bases). This TCR derives from a woman younger than 30 with type 1 diabetes. The CDR3 loop is CATRGAQNYGYTF. CDR3 coding DNA: TGTGCCACTCGGGGGGCGCAGAACTATGGCTACACCTTC.